The 9 T cell receptor beta chains below were found in one sample sequenced in a study of blood T cell repertoires in COVID-19. This table comes from immunoSEQ multiplex PCR, and its TCRdb copy is limited to in-frame clones, with some not included. The sample lists 130,000 to 150,000 clones, about 90% seen once, with around 1.7% in the top ten. The sample consisted of peripheral blood. Receptors originate from a woman in her fifties or sixties with acute or convalescent COVID-19.

J is TRBJ1-1 and V is TRBV7-3; no clear D gene. V lost 2 bases and J 5 bases, leaving 12 bases between the germline ends. The CDR3 is made up of 14 amino acids. The germline gives CDR1 SGHTA, CDR2 FQGTGA. The CDR3 nucleotides are TGTGCCAGCAGCTTAGCGGCGCGATCAACTGAAGCTTTCTTT. It is translated as CASSLAARSTEAFF.

A single count supports this clone. The rearrangement joins TRBV5-1 to TRBJ1-3; D uncertain. The CDR3 is 13 amino acids. The germline V gene encodes CDR1 SGHRS and CDR2 YFSETQ. V was cut by 0 bases and J by 4 bases, with 5 bases left in between. The CDR3 DNA is TGCGCCAGCAGCTTGGCGGGAGGAAACACCATATATTTT. Translation: CASSLAGGNTIYF.

This sequence joins TRBV10-3 and TRBJ1-5; no firm D call. Germline V CDR1 and CDR2: ENHRY, SYGVKD. The CDR3 length is 15 residues. Trimming removed 10 bases at V and 2 bases at J, with 18 bases between. The CDR3 nucleotides read TGTGCCACCCGGAAGCAGGCATCGGGCAATCAGCCCCAGCATTTT. It codes for CATRKQASGNQPQHF.

This clone was seen a handful of times. The chain couples TRBV6-1 to TRBJ1-3; the match to TRBD1 covers 8 bases. In germline, CDR1 is MNHNS, CDR2 SASEGT. The CDR3 consists of 15 residues. The J segment lost 8 bases and the V segment lost 2 bases, leaving 8 bases of the junction unmatched. This CDR3 reads CASSEHGQGAYTIYF. The CDR3 nucleotides read TGTGCCAGCAGTGAACACGGACAGGGTGCATACACCATATATTTT.

This chain links TRBV6-1 with TRBJ2-1; no clear D. V lost 1 base to trimming and J lost 9 bases, with 4 bases between them. The length of the CDR3 is 11 residues. CDR1 MNHNS and CDR2 SASEGT come from the germline V gene. The CDR3 DNA reads as TGTGCCAGCAGTGAAGTCGTTGAGCAGTTCTTC. Amino acid sequence: CASSEVVEQFF.

This clone was detected only once. The genes are TRBV2 and TRBJ2-1; 8 bases match TRBD2. J gave up 4 bases and V 5 bases, and 10 bases lay outside the gene matches. CDR3 length: 16 amino acids. Germline CDR1 is SNHLY and CDR2 is FYNNEI. CDR3 loop: CASSSGVLAVYNEQFF. CDR3 sequence (DNA): TGTGCCAGCAGTTCAGGAGTACTAGCGGTATACAATGAGCAGTTCTTC.

The chain has TRBV25-1 and TRBJ2-1; the D gene is possibly TRBD2 (5 bases). Germline V gives CDR1 MGHDK, CDR2 SYGVNS. V dropped 7 bases and J dropped 0 bases, with 19 bases sitting between them. This CDR3 is built from 17 residues. The DNA of the CDR3 is TGTGCCAGCATTGAGGAGAGGGCGTACGACTCCTACAATGAGCAGTTCTTC. Residues: CASIEERAYDSYNEQFF.

V is TRBV2 and J is TRBJ2-3; D is perhaps TRBD2 (5 bases). The CDR3 has 14 amino acids. The germline V gene has CDR1 SNHLY and CDR2 FYNNEI. Trimming shortened V by 10 bases and J by 4 bases, and 18 bases separated the two germline ends. CDR3 nucleotide sequence: TGTGCCACACTTTTGCGCGGGCGACCAGATACGCAGTATTTT. Amino acids: CATLLRGRPDTQYF.

The chain couples TRBV7-9 to TRBJ2-7, with D tentatively TRBD1 (5 bases). V lost 5 bases to trimming and J lost 2 bases, with 10 bases between them. This CDR3 region has 13 residues. Germline CDR1 and CDR2: SEHNR and FQNEAQ (reference sequence). The CDR3: CASSPRQPYEQYF. The CDR3 DNA follows: TGTGCCAGCAGCCCCAGACAGCCCTACGAGCAGTACTTC.